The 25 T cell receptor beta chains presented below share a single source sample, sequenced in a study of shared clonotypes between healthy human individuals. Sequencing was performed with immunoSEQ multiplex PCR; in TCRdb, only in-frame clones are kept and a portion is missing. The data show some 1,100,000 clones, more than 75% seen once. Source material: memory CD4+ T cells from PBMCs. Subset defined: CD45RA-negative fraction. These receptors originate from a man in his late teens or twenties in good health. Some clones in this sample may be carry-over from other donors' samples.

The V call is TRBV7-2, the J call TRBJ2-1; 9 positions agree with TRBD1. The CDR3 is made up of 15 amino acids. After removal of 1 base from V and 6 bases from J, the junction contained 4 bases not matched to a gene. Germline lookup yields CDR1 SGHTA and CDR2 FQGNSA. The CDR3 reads CASSLEGQGGNEQFF. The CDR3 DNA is TGTGCCAGCAGCTTAGAGGGACAGGGCGGCAATGAGCAGTTCTTC. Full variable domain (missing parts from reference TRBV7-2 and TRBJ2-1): GAGVSQSPSNKVTEKGKDVELRCDPISGHTALYWYRQSLGQGLEFLIYFQGNSAPDKSGLPSDRFSAERTGGSVSTLTIQRTQQEDSAVYLCASSLEGQGGNEQFFGPGTRLTVL.

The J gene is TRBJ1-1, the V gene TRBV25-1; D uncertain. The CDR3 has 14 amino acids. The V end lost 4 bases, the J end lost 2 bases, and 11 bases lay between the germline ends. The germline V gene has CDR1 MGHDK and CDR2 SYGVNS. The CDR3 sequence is CASSVGFGNTEAFF. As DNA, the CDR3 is TGTGCCAGCAGTGTCGGTTTCGGCAACACTGAAGCTTTCTTT.

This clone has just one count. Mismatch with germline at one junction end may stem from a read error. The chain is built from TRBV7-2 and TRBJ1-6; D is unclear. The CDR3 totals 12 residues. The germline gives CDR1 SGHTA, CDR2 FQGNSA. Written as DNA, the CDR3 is TGTGCCAGCAGCTCCGATAATTCACCCCTCCACTTT. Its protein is CASSSDNSPLHF.

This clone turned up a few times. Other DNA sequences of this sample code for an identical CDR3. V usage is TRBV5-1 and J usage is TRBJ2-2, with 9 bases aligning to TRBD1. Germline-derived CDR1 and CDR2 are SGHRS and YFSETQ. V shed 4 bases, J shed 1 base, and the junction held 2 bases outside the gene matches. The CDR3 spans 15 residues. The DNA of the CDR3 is TGCGCCAGCAGCCCGGGACAGGGGAACACCGGGGAGCTGTTTTTT. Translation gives CASSPGQGNTGELFF.

CDR3 loop: CASSSGRGDIQYF. The DNA of the CDR3 is TGTGCCAGCAGCTCCGGCAGGGGAGACATTCAGTACTTC. The chain employs TRBV9 and TRBJ2-4; tentative D call: TRBD1 (6 bases). The germline CDR1 and CDR2 sequences are SGDLS and YYNGEE. The CDR3 has 13 residues. Deletions cut 4 bases from V and 8 bases from J, with 13 bases between.

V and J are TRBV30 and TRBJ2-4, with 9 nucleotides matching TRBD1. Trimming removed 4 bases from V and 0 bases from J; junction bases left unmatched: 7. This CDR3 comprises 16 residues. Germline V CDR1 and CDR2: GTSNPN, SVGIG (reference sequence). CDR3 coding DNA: TGTGCCTGGACCCCAGGACAGGGGCTAGCCAAAAACATTCAGTACTTC. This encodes CAWTPGQGLAKNIQYF.

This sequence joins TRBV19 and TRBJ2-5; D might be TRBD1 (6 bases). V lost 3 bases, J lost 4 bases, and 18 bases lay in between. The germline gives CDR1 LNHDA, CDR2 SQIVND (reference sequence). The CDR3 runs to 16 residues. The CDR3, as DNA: TGTGCCAGTAGTATTAATTTGTATGGGGGCAGAGAGACCCAGTACTTC. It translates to CASSINLYGGRETQYF.

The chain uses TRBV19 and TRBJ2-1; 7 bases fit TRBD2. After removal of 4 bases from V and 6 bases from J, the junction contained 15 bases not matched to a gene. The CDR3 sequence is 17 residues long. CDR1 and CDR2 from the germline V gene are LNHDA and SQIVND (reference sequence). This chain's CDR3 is CASSTSEGLAELNEQFF. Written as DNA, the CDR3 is TGTGCCAGTAGTACCTCAGAGGGTCTAGCGGAGCTCAATGAGCAGTTCTTC.

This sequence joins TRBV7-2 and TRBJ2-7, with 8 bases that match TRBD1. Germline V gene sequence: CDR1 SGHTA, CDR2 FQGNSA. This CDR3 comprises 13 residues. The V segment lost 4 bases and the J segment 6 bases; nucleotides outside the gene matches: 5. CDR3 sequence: CASSSRQGAEQYF. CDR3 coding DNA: TGTGCCAGCAGCTCAAGGCAGGGGGCCGAGCAGTACTTC. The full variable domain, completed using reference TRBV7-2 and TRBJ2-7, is GAGVSQSPSNKVTEKGKDVELRCDPISGHTALYWYRQSLGQGLEFLIYFQGNSAPDKSGLPSDRFSAERTGGSVSTLTIQRTQQEDSAVYLCASSSRQGAEQYFGPGTRLTVT.

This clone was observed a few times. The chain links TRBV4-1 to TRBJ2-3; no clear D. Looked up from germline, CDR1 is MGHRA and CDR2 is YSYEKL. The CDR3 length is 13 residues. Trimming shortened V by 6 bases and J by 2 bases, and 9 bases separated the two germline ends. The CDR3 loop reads CASSYPTTDTQYF. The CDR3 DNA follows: TGCGCCAGCAGTTACCCTACCACAGATACGCAGTATTTT.

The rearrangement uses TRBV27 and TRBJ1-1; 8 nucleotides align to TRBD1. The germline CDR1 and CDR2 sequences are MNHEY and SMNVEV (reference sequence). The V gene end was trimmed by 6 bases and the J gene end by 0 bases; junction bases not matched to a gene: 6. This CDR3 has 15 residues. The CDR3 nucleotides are TGTGCCAGCAGGGCGACAGGGGCCATGAACACTGAAGCTTTCTTT. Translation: CASRATGAMNTEAFF.

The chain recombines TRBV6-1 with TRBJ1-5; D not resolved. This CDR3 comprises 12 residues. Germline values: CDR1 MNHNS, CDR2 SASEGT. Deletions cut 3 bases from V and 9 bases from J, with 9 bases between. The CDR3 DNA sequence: TGTGCCAGCAGTGACCGCGTTGTGCCCCAGCATTTT. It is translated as CASSDRVVPQHF.

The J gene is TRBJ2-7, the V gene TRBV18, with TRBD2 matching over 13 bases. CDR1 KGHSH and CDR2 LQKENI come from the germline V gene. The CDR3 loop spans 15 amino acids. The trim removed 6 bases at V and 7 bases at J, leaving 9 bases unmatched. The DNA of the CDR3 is TGTGCCAGCTCCCCTGGACTAGCGGGAGATGGGGAGCAGTACTTC. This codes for CASSPGLAGDGEQYF.

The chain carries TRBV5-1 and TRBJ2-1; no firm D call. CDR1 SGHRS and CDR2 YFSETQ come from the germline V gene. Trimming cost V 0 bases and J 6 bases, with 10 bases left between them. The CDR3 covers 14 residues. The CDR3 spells CASSLAETLNEQFF. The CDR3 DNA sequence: TGCGCCAGCAGCTTGGCTGAGACTCTCAATGAGCAGTTCTTC.

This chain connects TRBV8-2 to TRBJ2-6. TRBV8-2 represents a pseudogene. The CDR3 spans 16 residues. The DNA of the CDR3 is TGTGGCAGATATCGCAGGATAACACAAGTCGGGCAACGTCCTGATTTC. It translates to CGRYRRITQVGQRPDF.

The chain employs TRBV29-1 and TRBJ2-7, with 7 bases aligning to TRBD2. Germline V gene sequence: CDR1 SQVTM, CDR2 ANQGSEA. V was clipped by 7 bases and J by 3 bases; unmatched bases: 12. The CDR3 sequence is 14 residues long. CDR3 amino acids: CSARRGGRSYEQYF. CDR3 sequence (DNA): TGCAGCGCCCGGCGGGGCGGGAGAAGCTACGAGCAGTACTTC.

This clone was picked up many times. The CDR3 reads CASSYSGGDNEQFF. The CDR3 nucleotides read TGTGCCAGCAGCTACTCTGGCGGGGATAATGAGCAGTTCTTC. This sequence joins TRBV7-2 and TRBJ2-1; the D gene is possibly TRBD2 (6 bases). CDR3 length equals 14 residues. With 4 bases removed from V and 7 bases from J, the gap between germline ends came to 14 bases. Germline values: CDR1 SGHTA, CDR2 FQGNSA.

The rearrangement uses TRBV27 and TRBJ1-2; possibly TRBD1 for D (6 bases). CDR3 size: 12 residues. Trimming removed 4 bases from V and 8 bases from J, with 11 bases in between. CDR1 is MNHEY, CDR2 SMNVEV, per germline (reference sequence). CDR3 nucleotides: TGTGCCAGCAGTTCAACAGGGAACGGCTACACCTTC. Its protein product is CASSSTGNGYTF.

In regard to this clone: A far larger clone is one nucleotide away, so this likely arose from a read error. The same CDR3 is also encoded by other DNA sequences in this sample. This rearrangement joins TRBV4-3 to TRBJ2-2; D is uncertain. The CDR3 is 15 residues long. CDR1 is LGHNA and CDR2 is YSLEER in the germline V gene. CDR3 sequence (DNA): TGCGCCAGTAGCCAAGAAGCCAGAAACACCGGGGAGCTGTTTTTT. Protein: CASSQEARNTGELFF.

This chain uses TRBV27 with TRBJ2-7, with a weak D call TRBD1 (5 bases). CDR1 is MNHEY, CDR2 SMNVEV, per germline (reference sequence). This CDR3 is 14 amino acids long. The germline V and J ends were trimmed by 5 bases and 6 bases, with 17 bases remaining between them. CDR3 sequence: CASSGQDWGGEQYF. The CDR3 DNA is TGTGCCAGCAGTGGCCAAGACTGGGGCGGCGAGCAGTACTTC.

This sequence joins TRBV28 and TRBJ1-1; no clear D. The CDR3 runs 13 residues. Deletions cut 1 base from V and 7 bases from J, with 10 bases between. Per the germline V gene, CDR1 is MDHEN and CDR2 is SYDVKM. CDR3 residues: CASSLLANNEAFF. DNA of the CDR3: TGTGCCAGCAGTTTATTGGCTAATAATGAAGCTTTCTTT.

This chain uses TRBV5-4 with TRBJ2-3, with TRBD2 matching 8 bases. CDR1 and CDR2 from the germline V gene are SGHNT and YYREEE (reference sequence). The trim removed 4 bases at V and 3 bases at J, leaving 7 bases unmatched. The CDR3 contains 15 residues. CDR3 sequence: CASSPGLVETDTQYF. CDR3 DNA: TGTGCCAGCAGCCCGGGACTAGTTGAGACAGATACGCAGTATTTT.

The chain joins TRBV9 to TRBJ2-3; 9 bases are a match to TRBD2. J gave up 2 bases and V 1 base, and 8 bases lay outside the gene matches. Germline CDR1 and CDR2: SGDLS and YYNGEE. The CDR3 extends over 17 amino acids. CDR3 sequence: CASSVSASGTFTDTQYF. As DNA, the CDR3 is TGTGCCAGCAGCGTATCGGCTAGCGGGACCTTCACAGATACGCAGTATTTT.

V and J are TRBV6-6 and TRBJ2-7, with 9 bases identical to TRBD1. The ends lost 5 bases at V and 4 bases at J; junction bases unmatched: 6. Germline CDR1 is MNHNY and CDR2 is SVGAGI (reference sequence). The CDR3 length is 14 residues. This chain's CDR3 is CASSQSGTGYEQYF. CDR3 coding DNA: TGTGCCAGCAGTCAGAGCGGGACAGGGTACGAGCAGTACTTC.

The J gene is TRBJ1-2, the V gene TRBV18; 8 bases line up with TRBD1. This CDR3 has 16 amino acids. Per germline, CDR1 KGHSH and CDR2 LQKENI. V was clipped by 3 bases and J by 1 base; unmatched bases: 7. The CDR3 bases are TGTGCCAGCTCACCCGGCGGGACAGGAAGTAACTATGGCTACACCTTC. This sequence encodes CASSPGGTGSNYGYTF. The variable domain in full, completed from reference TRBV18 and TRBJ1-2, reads NAGVMQNPRHLVRRRGQEARLRCSPMKGHSHVYWYRQLPEEGLKFMVYLQKENIIDESGMPKERFSAEFPKEGPSILRIQQVVRGDSAAYFCASSPGGTGSNYGYTFGSGTRLTVV.